These 30 T cell receptor beta chains share one sample of origin, sequenced in a study of CD8 T cells in ankylosing spondylitis. TCRdb fed the 5' RACE reads into MiXCR, producing one record per CDR3 protein. The table records a few hundred thousand distinct CDR3 sequences, about 11% of them present only once. Sequenced material: blood, either unsorted or a sorted T cell fraction (not recorded which). The receptors here all came from a male donor with ankylosing spondylitis or in good health (not recorded which).

This clonotype was detected ten times or more. This sequence joins TRBV29-1 and TRBJ2-7; D ambiguous. Germline CDR1 SQVTM, CDR2 ANQGSEA. The CDR3 runs 12 residues. The germline V and J ends were trimmed by 6 bases and 2 bases, with 11 bases remaining between them. CDR3 nucleotides: TGCAGCGTAGGGATCAGCCCCTACGAGCAGTACTTC. The encoded protein is CSVGISPYEQYF.

This clonotype has just a few counts. The chain recombines TRBV18 with TRBJ2-4; D gene ambiguous. The CDR3 extends over 16 amino acids. Trimming removed 3 bases from V and 0 bases from J, with 12 bases in between. Looked up from germline, CDR1 is KGHSH and CDR2 is LQKENI. The CDR3 sequence: CASSPRGLLAKNIQYF. The CDR3 DNA is TGTGCCAGCTCACCGCGCGGCCTACTAGCCAAAAACATTCAGTACTTC.

V is TRBV3-1 and J is TRBJ1-2; D is uncertain. Trimming cost V 1 base and J 1 base, with 4 bases left between them. Germline lookup yields CDR1 LGHDT and CDR2 YNNKEL (reference sequence). The CDR3 totals 13 residues. CDR3: CASSQGFNYGYTF. DNA for the CDR3: TGTGCCAGCAGCCAAGGGTTTAACTATGGCTACACCTTC.

This clonotype was counted ten times or more. Here the CDR3 DNA reads TGCGCCAGCAGCTTGGAGGGTGGCAAAAACATTCAGTACTTC. It encodes CASSLEGGKNIQYF. The chain uses TRBV5-1 and TRBJ2-4; D is unresolved. The CDR3 loop spans 14 amino acids. Germline CDR1 and CDR2: SGHRS and YFSETQ. V was trimmed by 0 bases and J by 3 bases, leaving 7 bases between them.

V gene TRBV20-1 combines with J gene TRBJ1-4; TRBD1 matches 8 bases. The CDR3 spans 15 residues. Germline loops: CDR1 DFQATT, CDR2 SNEGSKA (reference sequence). V lost 4 bases and J lost 6; bases outside the gene matches: 10. The CDR3 reads CSAIPGTGRDEKLFF. As DNA, the CDR3 is TGCAGTGCTATTCCCGGGACAGGCAGAGATGAAAAACTGTTTTTT.

The chain joins TRBV6-2 or TRBV6-3 to TRBJ2-1; D possibly corresponds to TRBD2 (5 bases). CDR3 size: 12 residues. In germline, CDR1 is MNHEY, CDR2 SVGEGT. The V end lost 6 bases, the J end lost 5 bases, and 8 bases lay between the germline ends. The CDR3: CASRTGNNEQFF. In DNA form, the CDR3 reads TGTGCCAGCAGGACGGGGAACAATGAGCAGTTCTTC.

In its sample, this clonotype was seen a few times. The gene calls are TRBV6-2 or TRBV6-3 and TRBJ2-5; possible D gene TRBD1, 5 bases. Trimming took off 5 bases at V and 2 bases at J, with 9 bases between the two ends. Germline loops: CDR1 MNHEY, CDR2 SVGEGT. The CDR3 has 13 amino acids. DNA for the CDR3: TGTGCCAGCAGTCCCAGGGATCAAGAGACCCAGTACTTC. The encoded protein is CASSPRDQETQYF.

The gene calls are TRBV7-8 and TRBJ2-3; 10 bases are shared with TRBD2. Germline CDR1 and CDR2: SGHVS and FQNEAQ. The J segment lost 2 bases and the V segment lost 4 bases, leaving 6 bases of the junction unmatched. The CDR3 extends over 16 amino acids. In DNA form, the CDR3 reads TGTGCCAGCAGCTGGGGGACTAGCGTCACCACAGATACGCAGTATTTT. It is translated as CASSWGTSVTTDTQYF.

In this sample, this clonotype turned up many times. The chain combines TRBV29-1 with TRBJ2-3; TRBD1 agrees at 9 bases. Germline trimming cut 6 bases from V and 5 bases from J; bases unmatched to any gene: 12. CDR3 length equals 15 residues. Germline-derived CDR1 and CDR2 are SQVTM and ANQGSEA. CDR3 in amino acids: CSVATGGGWEDTQYF. DNA of the CDR3: TGCAGCGTGGCCACAGGGGGCGGGTGGGAAGATACGCAGTATTTT.

This clonotype appeared a few times. This clone may be a read error of a much larger clone one base away. The rearrangement joins TRBV5-1 to TRBJ2-2; D ambiguous. The germline CDR1 and CDR2 sequences are SGHRS and YFSETQ. The CDR3 consists of 13 residues. CDR3 bases: TGCGCCAGCAGCGCGGCGAACGCCGGGGAGCTGTTTTTT. It specifies CASSAANAGELFF.

This clonotype was seen just once. The chain combines TRBV11-2 with TRBJ2-5; D call uncertain. Germline V CDR1 and CDR2: SGHAT, FQNNGV. The CDR3 is 14 amino acids. V lost 2 bases and J 1 base, leaving 8 bases between the germline ends. The CDR3 DNA follows: TGTGCCAGCAGCTTACTCATGTCCCAAGAGACCCAGTACTTC. Amino acid sequence: CASSLLMSQETQYF.

This clonotype was counted ten times or more. The rearrangement links TRBV5-1 to TRBJ1-4, with D perhaps matching TRBD1 (5 bases). The CDR3 has 15 residues. Germline CDR1 and CDR2: SGHRS and YFSETQ. The germline V and J ends were trimmed by 4 bases and 4 bases, with 14 bases remaining between them. In DNA form, the CDR3 reads TGCGCCAGCAGCCCCGCGGGGCAGGTTAATGAAAAACTGTTTTTT. This gives the protein CASSPAGQVNEKLFF.

The chain uses TRBV5-1 and TRBJ1-3; D unclear. Per the germline V gene, CDR1 is SGHRS and CDR2 is YFSETQ. The CDR3 is 15 amino acids. V dropped 4 bases and J dropped 4 bases, with 15 bases sitting between them. The CDR3, as DNA: TGCGCCAGCAGCCCGAGCCGCTCTGGGGGAAACACCATATATTTT. Protein sequence: CASSPSRSGGNTIYF.

This clonotype was seen ten or more times. This rearrangement joins TRBV6-5 to TRBJ2-6; D is undetermined. The germline CDR1 and CDR2 sequences are MNHEY and SVGAGI. The CDR3 is made up of 14 amino acids. The germline V and J ends were trimmed by 4 bases and 2 bases, with 6 bases remaining between them. In DNA form, the CDR3 reads TGTGCCAGCAGTTGGAACACTGGGGCCAACGTCCTGACTTTC. Translating it yields CASSWNTGANVLTF.

This clonotype was observed at least ten times. The CDR3 nucleotides read TGCAGTGCTGTTCTTATAGCGGGGGCCAACCAAGAGACCCAGTACTTC. It yields the protein CSAVLIAGANQETQYF. The chain joins TRBV20-1 to TRBJ2-5, with 9 bases that match TRBD2. V shed 5 bases and J 0 bases; nucleotides not matched to a gene: 10. CDR3 size: 16 residues. Germline loops: CDR1 DFQATT, CDR2 SNEGSKA (reference sequence).

By share, this clonotype ranks as medium-sized. One end of the junction is discordant with germline, which a read error may explain. The chain has TRBV7-7 and TRBJ2-4, with D possibly matching TRBD1 (6 bases). CDR3 length: 18 amino acids. Per the germline V gene, CDR1 is SSHAT and CDR2 is FNYEAQ (reference sequence). The CDR3 loop is CASTPGQGNISAKNIQYF. CDR3 DNA: TGTGCTAGCACCCCGGGACAAGGTAATATATCAGCCAAAAACATTCAGTACTTC.

The chain links TRBV15 to TRBJ1-4; 7 positions match TRBD1. The CDR3 spans 15 residues. Germline lookup yields CDR1 LNHNV and CDR2 YYDKDF (reference sequence). The J segment lost 6 bases and the V segment lost 1 base, leaving 5 bases of the junction unmatched. CDR3 in DNA: TGTGCCACCAGCAGAGGGTCACAGGGGTATGAAAAACTGTTTTTT. Its protein is CATSRGSQGYEKLFF.

This clonotype was counted many times. The J gene is TRBJ1-6, the V gene TRBV20-1, with 8 bases matching TRBD1. Trimming removed 6 bases from V and 9 bases from J; junction bases left unmatched: 10. Germline values: CDR1 DFQATT, CDR2 SNEGSKA (reference sequence). This CDR3 region has 14 residues. DNA for the CDR3: TGCAGTGCCCCGGCAGGGGGCTTAGGTTCACCCCTCCACTTT. As protein: CSAPAGGLGSPLHF.

This clonotype was counted only a few times. The gene calls are TRBV7-9 and TRBJ1-1; 10 bases agree with TRBD1. CDR1 and CDR2 from the germline V gene are SEHNR and FQNEAQ (reference sequence). The CDR3 consists of 17 residues. J gave up 4 bases and V 1 base, and 9 bases lay outside the gene matches. CDR3 sequence reads: CASSLGWTGGPVTEAFF. As DNA, the CDR3 is TGTGCCAGCAGCTTAGGGTGGACAGGGGGTCCCGTCACTGAAGCTTTCTTT.

This clonotype was seen more than once but under ten times. This chain uses TRBV12-3 or TRBV12-4 with TRBJ2-1, with a weak D call TRBD2 (5 bases). CDR3 length equals 12 residues. V dropped 5 bases and J dropped 12 bases, with 14 bases sitting between them. This chain's CDR3 is CASSHRETMQFF. The CDR3 DNA reads as TGTGCCAGCAGTCACCGGGAAACAATGCAGTTCTTC.

This clonotype was picked up many times. The J gene is TRBJ2-1, the V gene TRBV4-2, with D tentatively TRBD1 (5 bases). Per germline, CDR1 LGHNA and CDR2 YNFKEQ. Trimming shortened V by 0 bases and J by 9 bases, and 9 bases separated the two germline ends. The length of the CDR3 is 13 residues. The CDR3 bases are TGTGCCAGCAGCCAAGATCTTCAGGGTGAGCAGTTCTTC. It is translated as CASSQDLQGEQFF.

This rearrangement joins TRBV3-1 to TRBJ2-7; a weak D match, TRBD2 (5 bases). The V gene's germline CDR1 is LGHDT and CDR2 YNNKEL (reference sequence). Trimming left V 0 bases short and J 4 bases short, with 22 bases between. The CDR3 consists of 18 residues. The CDR3 protein is CASSQEHPWGSTNYEQYF. In nucleotides, the CDR3 is TGTGCCAGCAGCCAAGAGCACCCTTGGGGTTCGACTAATTACGAGCAGTACTTC.

Only a few counts were recorded for this clonotype. V is TRBV3-1 and J is TRBJ1-2, with 9 bases fitting TRBD1. J lost 8 bases, V lost 0 bases, and 7 bases had no gene match. This CDR3 has 15 residues. From germline, CDR1 is LGHDT and CDR2 YNNKEL (reference sequence). This chain's CDR3 is CASSQDLGTGSGYTF. The CDR3 DNA follows: TGTGCCAGCAGCCAAGATCTCGGGACAGGGAGCGGCTACACCTTC.

This clonotype was recorded a few times. This sequence joins TRBV29-1 and TRBJ1-4; 7 positions agree with TRBD1. CDR1 is SQVTM and CDR2 is ANQGSEA in the germline V gene. The CDR3 consists of 14 residues. Unmatched junction bases numbered 4, after V lost 4 bases and J lost 2 bases. DNA for the CDR3: TGCAGCGTTGGGGTACAGGGGACTAATGAAAAACTGTTTTTT. It yields the protein CSVGVQGTNEKLFF. The variable domain in full, with the rest retrieved from reference TRBV29-1 and TRBJ1-4, is SAVISQKPSRDICQRGTSLTIQCQVDSQVTMMFWYRQQPGQSLTLIATANQGSEATYESGFVIDKFPISRPNLTFSTLTVSNMSPEDSSIYLCSVGVQGTNEKLFFGSGTQLSVL.

Ten or more counts support this clonotype. This rearrangement joins TRBV3-1 to TRBJ1-5; possibly TRBD1 for D (5 bases). Germline V gene lookup returns CDR1 LGHDT and CDR2 YNNKEL (reference sequence). Trimming removed 6 bases from V and 5 bases from J, with 14 bases in between. This CDR3 has 14 amino acids. CDR3 bases: TGTGCCAGCAGTCAGGGCAGGGCCCATCAGCCCCAGCATTTT. This sequence encodes CASSQGRAHQPQHF.

This clonotype was observed many times. The rearrangement uses TRBV5-5 and TRBJ1-1, with D possibly TRBD1 on 5 matching bases. Germline values: CDR1 SGHKS, CDR2 YYEKEE (reference sequence). Deletions cut 0 bases from V and 4 bases from J, with 16 bases between. There are 16 residues in the CDR3. The CDR3 is CASSLARGVGSTEAFF. The CDR3 DNA sequence: TGTGCCAGCAGCTTGGCGCGGGGGGTCGGTAGCACTGAAGCTTTCTTT.

This clonotype was counted ten times or more. The chain employs TRBV5-1 and TRBJ1-2, with D unclear. CDR1 is SGHRS, CDR2 YFSETQ, per germline. Deletions cut 4 bases from V and 2 bases from J, with 15 bases between. This CDR3 is built from 15 residues. CDR3 in amino acids: CASSPGPGSNYGYTF. The CDR3 region has the DNA TGCGCCAGCAGCCCCGGGCCAGGATCAAACTATGGCTACACCTTC. Combining the CDR3 with reference TRBV5-1 and TRBJ1-2 gives the whole variable domain KAGVTQTPRYLIKTRGQQVTLSCSPISGHRSVSWYQQTPGQGLQFLFEYFSETQRNKGNFPGRFSGRQFSNSRSEMNVSTLELGDSALYLCASSPGPGSNYGYTFGSGTRLTVV.

This clonotype showed up just a few times. The chain recombines TRBV6-1 with TRBJ2-3; D gene unclear. The V and J ends lost 4 bases and 4 bases respectively, with 9 bases between them. This CDR3 region has 13 residues. Germline-derived CDR1 and CDR2 are MNHNS and SASEGT. The CDR3 DNA is TGTGCCAGCAGTGGGAGCCGGGCAGATACGCAGTATTTT. This codes for CASSGSRADTQYF.

In this sample, this clonotype turned up once. A single base separates this from a much larger clone, so it may be a read error. The V call is TRBV11-1, the J call TRBJ2-1, with 8 bases matching TRBD1. Germline assignment: CDR1 SGHAT and CDR2 FQDESV (reference sequence). The CDR3 covers 14 residues. The CDR3 DNA is TGTGCCAGCAGCTACCGGGACAGGCAGTATGAGCGGTTCTTC. It codes for CASSYRDRQYERFF. The full variable domain, with the rest looked up from reference TRBV11-1 and TRBJ2-1, is EAEVAQSPRYKITEKSQAVAFWCDPISGHATLYWYRQILGQGPELLVQFQDESVVDDSQLPKDRFSAERLKGVDSTLKIQPAELGDSAMYLCASSYRDRQYERFFGPGTRLTVL.

For this clonotype: Germline and junction disagree at one end, which may indicate a read error. The chain links TRBV2 to TRBJ2-2; D is perhaps TRBD1 or TRBD2 (5 bases each). CDR1 and CDR2 (germline): SNHLY, FYNNEI. CDR3 length: 15 amino acids. CDR3 region: CASSENVGVAREQFF. For the CDR3, the DNA is TGTGCCAGCAGTGAAAATGTGGGGGTGGCCAGGGAGCAGTTTTTT.